This T cell receptor (beta chain) was retrieved from a study of cytomegalovirus exposure and HLA in healthy donors. The CDR3 is 14 residues long. CDR1 and CDR2 (germline): MNHEY, SVGAGI. V was shortened by 2 bases and J by 3 bases, with 8 bases between the two germline ends. PCR primers comprised 60 Vbeta and 13 Jbeta primers. In the original processing: It was a later analysis that counted approximately 81 million unique TCR beta chains, of which roughly 11 million were shared. The repertoire was sequenced with immunoSEQ multiplex PCR; TCRdb's copy has only in-frame clones and lacks some. The DNA was the basis for D and trimming; V, J and clone size are from that table. The sample includes about 120,000 clones, 60% to 85% seen only once; the top ten take 3.3%. Donors consisted of healthy bone marrow donors.

The chain has TRBV6-5 and TRBJ2-1, with D possibly matching TRBD2 (5 bases). This TCR derives from a woman aged 25 to 45 in good health and CMV-seropositive. The source material was PBMCs. The CDR3 nucleotides are TGTGCCAGCAGTTACAGCGGTGTCTACAATGAGCAGTTCTTC. Translation: CASSYSGVYNEQFF.